The rows below give T cell receptor beta chains drawn from one sample of a study of T-cell reconstitution after alpha-beta-depleted transplantation in children. TCRdb re-called the PCR reads through MiXCR, storing one row per CDR3 protein. The table has fewer than 350,000 distinct CDR3 sequences, less than 9.5% seen once; the top ten hold approximately 9.1%. Source: peripheral blood, taken 360 days after TCRalphabeta/CD19-depleted stem cell transplant. These receptors all come from a female patient aged 2-10 years who had a stem cell transplant for Fanconi anemia, so the T cells may come from the graft donor. Each CDR3 is given without its conserved first and last residue. Clone size is shown for a subset of rows, as once, few, many or a class of expanded clone.

cdr3_aa	v_call	clone_size	cdr3_length	j_call
ASRLRDRWTDTQY	TRBV27	many	13	TRBJ2-3
ASSVASGMSSGNTIY	TRBV9	few	15	TRBJ1-3
ASSEMTASYEQY	TRBV25-1	many	12	TRBJ2-7
SAPRAGGRTDTQY	TRBV20-1	many	13	TRBJ2-3
ASSYTLHPEGTEAF	TRBV6-5	many	14	TRBJ1-1
SGRRKWDNEQF	TRBV29-1	many	11	TRBJ2-1
SAPLGNVNNEQF	TRBV20-1	many	12	TRBJ2-1
ASSPGQGAHQETQY	TRBV7-2	many	14	TRBJ2-5
ASSLPSGNTEAF	TRBV7-8	many	12	TRBJ1-1
ASSLGQGGGTQY	TRBV5-1	many	12	TRBJ2-5
ASSLMDDYNEQF	TRBV25-1	few	12	TRBJ2-1
ASSLVPEGPGGYT	TRBV7-8	few	13	TRBJ1-2
ASSAQGAGETQY	TRBV12-3/TRBV12-4	many	12	TRBJ2-5
ASSFGTGGLGYT	TRBV5-6	NA	12	TRBJ1-2
ASSVTGADSPLH	TRBV9	few	12	TRBJ1-6
ASSLLTQRPPTDTQY	TRBV27	NA	15	TRBJ2-3
ASSPLEALAKNIQY	TRBV18	NA	14	TRBJ2-4
ASSQGSGGYEQY	TRBV4-1	many	12	TRBJ2-7
ASSAANTGELF	TRBV9	many	11	TRBJ2-2
ASSNLGTGNTEAF	TRBV27	NA	13	TRBJ1-1
ASSFERGGLETQY	TRBV12-3/TRBV12-4	many	13	TRBJ2-5
ASSLTGTGNNEQF	TRBV7-3	many	13	TRBJ2-1
AVGDSRYNEQF	TRBV12-5	many	11	TRBJ2-1
ASSLRDGQPQH	TRBV5-1	NA	11	TRBJ1-5
ASSLSIGTVVGYT	TRBV5-6	NA	13	TRBJ1-2
ASNREEGQPQH	TRBV2	NA	11	TRBJ1-5
SVEGGADYGYT	TRBV29-1	NA	11	TRBJ1-2
ASSPPVRAGGTDTQY	TRBV5-1	few	15	TRBJ2-3
ASSVSPGSYYEQY	TRBV9	many	13	TRBJ2-7
ASSRDRNEQF	TRBV7-8	many	10	TRBJ2-1
ASSAVWRQGARTEAF	TRBV11-2	NA	15	TRBJ1-1
ASSEPFSGANVLT	TRBV9	many	13	TRBJ2-6
ASSKSGSSYNEQF	TRBV28	many	13	TRBJ2-1
ASSLLAGSTDTQY	TRBV5-1	many	13	TRBJ2-3
ASSPGEAKNIQY	TRBV5-5	NA	12	TRBJ2-4
ASSALAGGYYEQY	TRBV11-1	many	13	TRBJ2-7
ASSFRGRDYAEAF	TRBV28	NA	13	TRBJ1-1
AWSATGHKSEKLF	TRBV30	NA	13	TRBJ1-4
AISSDSVYGYT	TRBV10-3	NA	11	TRBJ1-2
SARVGASTDTQY	TRBV20-1	many	12	TRBJ2-3
ASSVRQGPYNEQF	TRBV21-1	many	13	TRBJ2-1
ASSARADPTYEQY	TRBV9	many	13	TRBJ2-7
SVGVRGDQPQH	TRBV29-1	few	11	TRBJ1-5
ARGLSREGRNEQF	TRBV10-2	NA	13	TRBJ2-1
ASSRSGGTVTGELF	TRBV14	few	14	TRBJ2-2
AISESFLGTSTDTQY	TRBV10-3	NA	15	TRBJ2-3
SAAGQPFYGYT	TRBV20-1	few	11	TRBJ1-2
SARAGTGWIDTQY	TRBV20-1	many	13	TRBJ2-3
SARKIVGAETQY	TRBV20-1	many	12	TRBJ2-5
ASSLGGLFETQY	TRBV12-3/TRBV12-4	NA	12	TRBJ2-5
SARKPAPRTDTQY	TRBV20-1	many	13	TRBJ2-3
ATSGSSSYEQY	TRBV12-3/TRBV12-4	many	11	TRBJ2-7
ASSGQGINEQY	TRBV2	NA	11	TRBJ2-7
ASSSQGAVGELF	TRBV10-2	many	12	TRBJ2-2
ASSLATSAGVMDTQY	TRBV7-9	NA	15	TRBJ2-3